The T cell receptor beta chain described here comes from a study of beta chain features in type 1 diabetes. cDNA synthesis used the whole RNA isolate, giving expressed TCRB sequences. The protocol was immunoSEQ multiplex PCR, while the TCRdb copy is restricted to in-frame clones and leaves out a portion. Of about 150,000 clones detected, less than 9.5% appear once; the ten largest clones hold over 2%. Comments on this clone: Its matching antigen is unknown.

Trimming stripped 1 base from V and 10 bases from J, with 10 bases between. The CDR3 is made up of 12 amino acids. Germline V gives CDR1 SGHVS, CDR2 FQNEAQ. The single heparinised draw taken from each donor contained approximately 100 mL of blood on average. Study-level findings and limits: Researchers cautioned that cDNA sequencing could over-represent cells with high TCR expression. Patients with type 1 diabetes showed fewer VDJ junction insertions and more deletions. When Type 1 diabetes patients were examined, their TCRB CDR3s proved moderately but significantly shorter in all four CD4+ subsets.

The source is a woman between 18 and 29 years old in good health. What was sequenced was central memory CD4+ T cells from blood. The chain links TRBV7-8 to TRBJ1-1; TRBD1 might be the D (5 bases). The CDR3 coding sequence is TGTGCCAGCAGCTTAGTTGGGGCTGTAGCTTTCTTT. The encoded protein is CASSLVGAVAFF.